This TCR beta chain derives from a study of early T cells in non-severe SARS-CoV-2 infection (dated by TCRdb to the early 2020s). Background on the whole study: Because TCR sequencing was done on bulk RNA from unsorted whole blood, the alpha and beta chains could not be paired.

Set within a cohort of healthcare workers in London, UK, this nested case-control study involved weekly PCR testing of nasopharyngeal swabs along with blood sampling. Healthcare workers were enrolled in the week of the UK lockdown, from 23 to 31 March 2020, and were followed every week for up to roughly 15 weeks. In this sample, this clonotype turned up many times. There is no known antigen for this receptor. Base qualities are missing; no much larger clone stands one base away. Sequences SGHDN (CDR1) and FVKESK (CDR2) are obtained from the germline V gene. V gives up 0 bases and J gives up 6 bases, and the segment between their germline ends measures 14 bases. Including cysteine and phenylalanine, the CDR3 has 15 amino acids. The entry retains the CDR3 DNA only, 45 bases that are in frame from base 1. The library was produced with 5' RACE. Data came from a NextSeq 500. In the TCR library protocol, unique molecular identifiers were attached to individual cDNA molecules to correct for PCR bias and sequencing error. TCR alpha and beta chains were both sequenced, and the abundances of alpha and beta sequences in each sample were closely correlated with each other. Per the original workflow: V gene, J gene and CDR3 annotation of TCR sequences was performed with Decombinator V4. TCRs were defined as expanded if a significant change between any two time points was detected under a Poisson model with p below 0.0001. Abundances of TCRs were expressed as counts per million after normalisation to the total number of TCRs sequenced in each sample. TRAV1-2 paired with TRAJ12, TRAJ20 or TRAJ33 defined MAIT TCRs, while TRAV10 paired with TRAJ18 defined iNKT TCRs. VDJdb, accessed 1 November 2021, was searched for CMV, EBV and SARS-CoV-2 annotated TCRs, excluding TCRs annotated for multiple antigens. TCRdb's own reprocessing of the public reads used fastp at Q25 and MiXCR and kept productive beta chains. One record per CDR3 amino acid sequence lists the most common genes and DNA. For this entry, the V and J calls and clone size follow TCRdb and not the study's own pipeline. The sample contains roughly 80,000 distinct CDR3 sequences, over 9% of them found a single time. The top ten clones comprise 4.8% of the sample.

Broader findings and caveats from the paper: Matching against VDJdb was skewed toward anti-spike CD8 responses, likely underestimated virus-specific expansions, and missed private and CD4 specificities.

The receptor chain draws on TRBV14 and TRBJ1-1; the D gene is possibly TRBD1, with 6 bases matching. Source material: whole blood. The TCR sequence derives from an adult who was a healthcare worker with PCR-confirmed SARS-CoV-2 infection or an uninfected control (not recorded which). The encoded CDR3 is CASSQDSARGPEAFF. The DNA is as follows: TGTGCCAGCAGCCAAGATTCGGCCAGGGGCCCTGAAGCTTTCTTT. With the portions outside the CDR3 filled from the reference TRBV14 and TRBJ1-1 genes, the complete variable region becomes EAGVTQFPSHSVIEKGQTVTLRCDPISGHDNLYWYRRVMGKEIKFLLHFVKESKQDESGMPNNRFLAERTGGTYSTLKVQPAELEDSGVYFCASSQDSARGPEAFFGQGTRLTVV.